These 3 T cell receptor beta chains came from one sample sequenced in a study of CD8+CD57+ T cells in acquired aplastic anemia. Both TCR beta VDJ combination and CDR3 sequence profiling were carried out. Genomic DNA was the template for this profiling. In TCRdb, the reads were re-called with MiXCR into one record per CDR3 protein. This table holds around 290,000 distinct CDR3 sequences, 45% to 65% found once. All patients picked for sequencing had shown, by flow cytometry, an expansion of CD8+CD57+ cells. The source material was sorted CD4+, CD8+, or CD8+CD57+ T cells (not recorded which) from PBMCs. These receptors all come from a human donor with aplastic anemia.

In its sample, this clonotype was seen a few times. The CDR3 reads CSVAVGRDTEAFF. In DNA form, the CDR3 reads TGCAGCGTTGCGGTGGGGCGTGACACTGAAGCTTTCTTT. The chain uses TRBV29-1 and TRBJ1-1; the D gene is possibly TRBD1 (5 bases). Trimming shortened V by 4 bases and J by 3 bases, and 12 bases separated the two germline ends. CDR1 and CDR2 (germline): SQVTM, ANQGSEA. The CDR3 has 13 residues.

The chain couples TRBV12-3 or TRBV12-4 to TRBJ1-1, with a weak D call TRBD1 (6 bases). Trimming stripped 6 bases from V and 2 bases from J, with 16 bases between. This CDR3 is built from 15 residues. The chain's CDR3 is CASSQLTGVNTEAFF. Written as DNA, the CDR3 is TGTGCCAGCAGCCAACTGACAGGCGTCAACACTGAAGCTTTCTTT.

This clonotype came up many times. The chain has TRBV20-1 and TRBJ2-3; a weak D match, TRBD2 (6 bases). CDR3 length equals 15 residues. The germline CDR1 and CDR2 sequences are DFQATT and SNEGSKA (reference sequence). V lost 5 bases and J lost 2, with 17 bases in between. The CDR3 sequence: CSAVRGSGITDTQYF. DNA for the CDR3: TGCAGTGCTGTGCGGGGTAGCGGAATCACAGATACGCAGTATTTT.